Below, 18 T cell receptor beta chains from the same sample are listed, as sequenced in a study of T cell responses to AZD1222 COVID-19 vaccine. Here immunoSEQ multiplex PCR was the method, and the copy in TCRdb shows in-frame clones only, minus some. Of about 78,000 clones in the sample, approximately 85% were seen once. The sequenced sample was peripheral blood, obtained on day 0 of MenACWY control vaccination. The receptor source for this set is an adult in good health.

This chain links TRBV10-3 with TRBJ1-5, with a weak D call TRBD1 (6 bases). Trimming removed 0 bases from V and 3 bases from J, with 12 bases in between. The CDR3 is 16 amino acids. Germline-derived CDR1 and CDR2 are ENHRY and SYGVKD. DNA of the CDR3: TGTGCCATCAGTGAGTCCGACAGGTTTCCCAATCAGCCCCAGCATTTT. Residues: CAISESDRFPNQPQHF.

V and J are TRBV4-3 and TRBJ2-3, with 13 bases fitting TRBD2. The trim removed 4 bases at V and 4 bases at J, leaving 11 bases unmatched. Germline values: CDR1 LGHNA, CDR2 YSLEER. The CDR3 runs to 18 residues. As DNA, the CDR3 is TGCGCCAGCAGCCTAATTGGCCGTACTAGCGGGGGGGCAGATACGCAGTATTTT. This encodes CASSLIGRTSGGADTQYF.

The CDR3 DNA is TGTGCCATCAGTGAGTCGAAAGGGGCAATAAAGGGTGAAGCTTTCTTT. Its translation is CAISESKGAIKGEAFF. The chain carries TRBV10-3 and TRBJ1-1, with a weak D call TRBD1 (5 bases). Germline loops: CDR1 ENHRY, CDR2 SYGVKD. This CDR3 contains 16 residues. With 0 bases removed from V and 7 bases from J, the gap between germline ends came to 18 bases.

The chain carries TRBV6-5 and TRBJ2-7, with D maybe TRBD1 (5 bases). The CDR3 length is 14 residues. Germline CDR1 MNHEY, CDR2 SVGAGI. With 8 bases removed from V and 3 bases from J, the gap between germline ends came to 17 bases. CDR3 nucleotide sequence: TGTGCCAGCGGGGTAGGCAGGGCCGACTACGAGCAGTACTTC. Amino acids: CASGVGRADYEQYF.

V is TRBV7-2 and J is TRBJ1-3, with 7 positions matching TRBD1. V shed 1 base and J 4 bases; nucleotides not matched to a gene: 7. Per the germline V gene, CDR1 is SGHTA and CDR2 is FQGNSA. The CDR3 contains 16 residues. Here the CDR3 reads CASSLGQGSSGNTIYF. For the CDR3, the DNA is TGTGCCAGCAGCTTAGGACAGGGAAGTTCGGGAAACACCATATATTTT.

The chain has TRBV5-6 and TRBJ2-1; 9 positions agree with TRBD1. The germline V gene has CDR1 SGHDT and CDR2 YYEEEE. Trimming took 4 bases from V and 4 from J; bases not matched to a gene: 6. The CDR3 is made up of 15 amino acids. This CDR3 reads CASSPGQGSYNEQFF. CDR3 coding DNA: TGTGCCAGCAGCCCGGGACAGGGAAGTTACAATGAGCAGTTCTTC.

The gene calls are TRBV30 and TRBJ1-2; perhaps TRBD1 as D (6 bases). Germline values: CDR1 GTSNPN, CDR2 SVGIG (reference sequence). Trimming pared 2 bases from V and 0 bases from J, leaving 16 bases between. This CDR3 has 16 amino acids. CDR3 amino acids: CAWSYWSGTPNYGYTF. CDR3 bases: TGTGCCTGGAGTTATTGGTCCGGGACACCTAACTATGGCTACACCTTC.

The J gene is TRBJ1-1, the V gene TRBV7-8; maybe TRBD1 (5 bases). Germline V gene lookup returns CDR1 SGHVS and CDR2 FQNEAQ. The CDR3 runs 15 residues. Between the trimmed V and J ends, which lost 4 bases and 1 base, there was a span of 13 bases. Written as DNA, the CDR3 is TGTGCCAGCAGCTCGCAAGTACAGGCGAACACTGAAGCTTTCTTT. It is translated as CASSSQVQANTEAFF.

The chain employs TRBV6-6 and TRBJ2-2; D is perhaps TRBD2 (5 bases). V was shortened by 0 bases and J by 4 bases, with 12 bases between the two germline ends. Germline values: CDR1 MNHNY, CDR2 SVGAGI (reference sequence). This CDR3 has 16 amino acids. This CDR3 reads CASSYSIREGTGELFF. CDR3 nucleotides: TGTGCCAGCAGTTACTCAATACGAGAGGGCACCGGGGAGCTGTTTTTT.

The chain carries TRBV23-1 and TRBJ1-2; D unclear. TRBV23-1 is sorted into the ORF group, with uncertain function. The CDR3 runs 16 residues. Trimming removed 0 bases from V and 1 base from J, with 12 bases in between. The CDR3: CASSQSPPRGNYGYTF. The CDR3 coding sequence is TGCGCCAGCAGTCAATCCCCTCCGCGGGGTAACTATGGCTACACCTTC.

The chain is built from TRBV6-5 and TRBJ1-3; D unresolved. The CDR3 is 15 amino acids. The V end lost 9 bases, the J end lost 2 bases, and 17 bases lay between the germline ends. Germline values: CDR1 MNHEY, CDR2 SVGAGI. CDR3 in DNA: TGTGCCAGTGGGAGAACCGAGGGTCCTGGAAACACCATATATTTT. This gives the protein CASGRTEGPGNTIYF.

This clone appeared a few times. The rearrangement joins TRBV18 to TRBJ1-5; no firm D call. Looked up from germline, CDR1 is KGHSH and CDR2 is LQKENI. This CDR3 is 15 amino acids long. Between the trimmed V and J ends, which lost 2 bases and 4 bases, there was a span of 12 bases. DNA for the CDR3: TGTGCCAGCTCACCAGGAGTCGGGGTAAATCAGCCCCAGCATTTT. Translating it yields CASSPGVGVNQPQHF.

This clone was detected a few times. The rearrangement uses TRBV7-8 and TRBJ2-1; D might be TRBD1 or TRBD2, each matching 6 bases. The CDR3 totals 14 residues. In germline, CDR1 is SGHVS, CDR2 FQNEAQ. V shed 5 bases and J shed 8 bases, with 16 bases lying between them. CDR3 in DNA: TGTGCCAGCAGCCTACGAGGGGGGATCGATGAGCAGTTCTTC. It encodes CASSLRGGIDEQFF.

The chain couples TRBV6-1 to TRBJ2-1; 8 positions agree with TRBD2. Per the germline V gene, CDR1 is MNHNS and CDR2 is SASEGT. CDR3 length: 15 amino acids. V lost 1 base and J lost 5; bases outside the gene matches: 4. The CDR3 DNA reads as TGTGCCAGCAGTGAAGATCGGGGGGGCCACAATGAGCAGTTCTTC. Amino acid sequence: CASSEDRGGHNEQFF.

This clone was detected once. The J gene is TRBJ1-2, the V gene TRBV19, with a tentative D call TRBD1 (6 bases). Germline V lookup: CDR1 LNHDA, CDR2 SQIVND (reference sequence). Between the trimmed V and J ends, which lost 5 bases and 7 bases, there was a span of 17 bases. This CDR3 comprises 14 residues. Written as DNA, the CDR3 is TGTGCCAGTAGTCCCTCCACGGGGGCCAGTGGCTACACCTTC. Its protein product is CASSPSTGASGYTF.

The chain is built from TRBV12-3 or TRBV12-4 and TRBJ2-5; D remains ambiguous. The CDR3 covers 12 residues. The germline V and J ends were trimmed by 8 bases and 5 bases, with 12 bases remaining between them. The CDR3 loop is CASRVSSETQYF. The CDR3 nucleotides read TGTGCCAGCCGGGTCTCTTCGGAGACCCAGTACTTC.

V usage is TRBV24-1 and J usage is TRBJ1-2, with D unresolved. Trimming took 4 bases from V and 14 from J, leaving 16 bases between them. This CDR3 is 12 amino acids long. Germline CDR1 KGHDR, CDR2 SFDVKD. The CDR3 nucleotides read TGTGCCACCAGTGAATTGGCAGCTGCTAGGACCTTC. This gives the protein CATSELAAARTF.

J is TRBJ1-1 and V is TRBV9; no reliable D call. Trimming cost V 0 bases and J 1 base, with 7 bases left between them. CDR3 length: 14 amino acids. Germline V gives CDR1 SGDLS, CDR2 YYNGEE. In nucleotides, the CDR3 is TGTGCCAGCAGCGTAGAGGCAGCGAACACTGAAGCTTTCTTT. It translates to CASSVEAANTEAFF.